Only a few counts were recorded for the clone carrying this T cell receptor (beta chain). Its antigen is unknown. This specimen belongs to a study of blood T cells in healthy people across ages. The study's findings and limits: A roughly linear fall in TCR beta diversity per million T cells was seen with increasing age.

They isolated at least 6 million PBMCs from each sample. Extraction yielded at least 6 micrograms of total RNA per sample. The use of a sample-barcoded 5' primer and a J-beta primer mix characterized a second PCR of roughly 6 to 11 cycles. All samples gave at least 2.5 million CDR3-containing paired-end reads. MiXCR was run by TCRdb on the 5' RACE reads, yielding one entry per CDR3 protein. This table has about 830,000 distinct CDR3 sequences, over 45% appearing once. The CDR3 has 14 residues. V was cut by 6 bases and J by 4 bases, with 15 bases left in between. Material: blood. This receptor was obtained from a man aged 30 to 45 in good health. The chain links TRBV12-3 or TRBV12-4 to TRBJ2-5; perhaps TRBD2 as D (7 bases). DNA of the CDR3: TGTGCCAGCAGCCCACGCCGGGGGGCAGAGACCCAGTACTTC. This sequence encodes CASSPRRGAETQYF.